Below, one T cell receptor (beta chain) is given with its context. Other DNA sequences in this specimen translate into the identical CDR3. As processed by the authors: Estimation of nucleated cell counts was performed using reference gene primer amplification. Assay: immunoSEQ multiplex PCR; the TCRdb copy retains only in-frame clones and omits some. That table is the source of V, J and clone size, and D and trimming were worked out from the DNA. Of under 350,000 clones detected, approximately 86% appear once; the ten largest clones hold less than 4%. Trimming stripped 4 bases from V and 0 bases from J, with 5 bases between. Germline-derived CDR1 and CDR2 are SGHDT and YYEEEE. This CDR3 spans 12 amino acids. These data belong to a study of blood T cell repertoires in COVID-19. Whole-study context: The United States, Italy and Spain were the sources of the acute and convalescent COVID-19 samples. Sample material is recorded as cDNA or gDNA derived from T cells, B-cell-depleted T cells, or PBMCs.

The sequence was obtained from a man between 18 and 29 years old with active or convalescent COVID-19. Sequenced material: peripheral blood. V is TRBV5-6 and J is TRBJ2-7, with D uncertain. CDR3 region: CASSLYSYEQYF. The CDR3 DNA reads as TGTGCCAGCAGCCTATACTCCTACGAGCAGTACTTC. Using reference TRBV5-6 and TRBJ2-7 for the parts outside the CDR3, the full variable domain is DAGVTQSPTHLIKTRGQQVTLRCSPKSGHDTVSWYQQALGQGPQFIFQYYEEEERQRGNFPDRFSGHQFPNYSSELNVNALLLGDSALYLCASSLYSYEQYFGPGTRLTVT.